This TCR beta chain was observed in a study of Graves' ophthalmopathy and Graves' hyperthyroidism. Study-wide context: Stable hyperthyroidism meant no ophthalmopathy within 18 months of follow-up. Study-level findings and limits: The blood repertoire also included most expanded thyroid clonotypes above 0.001 frequency. Sensitivity reached roughly 88% and specificity almost 83% for a 13-signature model separating ophthalmopathy from stable hyperthyroidism.

Other autoimmune diseases, uncontrolled infections, pregnancy and lactation each led to patient exclusion. V shed 4 bases and J shed 0 bases, with 13 bases lying between them. The CDR3 loop spans 14 amino acids. Germline V gene data show CDR1 as SQVTM and CDR2 as ANQGSEA. This clonotype was detected a few times. Its antigen is not identified. Researchers took RNA transcripts and amplified TCR beta CDR3 regions from them. First-round RT-PCR employed HTBI primers, with a second-round multiplex PCR after it. TCRdb reprocessed the multiplex PCR reads with MiXCR, giving one entry per CDR3 protein. The sample lists around 1.1 million distinct CDR3 sequences; less than 45% were seen once.

The sequencing sample was made of peripheral blood or thyroid tissue (not recorded which). The receptor comes from an adult man with Graves' hyperthyroidism. V and J are TRBV29-1 and TRBJ2-7; D is perhaps TRBD1 or TRBD2 (5 bases each). The CDR3 region is CSVAAAGSSYEQYF. The CDR3 DNA sequence: TGCAGCGTTGCGGCGGCAGGGAGCTCCTACGAGCAGTACTTC.